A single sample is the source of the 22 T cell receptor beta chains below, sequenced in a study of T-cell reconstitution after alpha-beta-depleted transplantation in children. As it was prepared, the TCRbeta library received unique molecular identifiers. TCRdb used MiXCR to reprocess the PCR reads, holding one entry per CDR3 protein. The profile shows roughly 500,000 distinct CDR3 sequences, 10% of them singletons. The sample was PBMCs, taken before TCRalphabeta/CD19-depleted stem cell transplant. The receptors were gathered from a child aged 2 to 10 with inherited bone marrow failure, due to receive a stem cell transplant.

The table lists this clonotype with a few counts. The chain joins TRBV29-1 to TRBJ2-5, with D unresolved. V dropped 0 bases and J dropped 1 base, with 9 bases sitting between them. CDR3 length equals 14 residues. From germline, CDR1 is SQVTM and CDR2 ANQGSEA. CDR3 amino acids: CSVEDLVRQETQYF. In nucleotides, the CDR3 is TGCAGCGTTGAAGATCTAGTACGCCAAGAGACCCAGTACTTC.

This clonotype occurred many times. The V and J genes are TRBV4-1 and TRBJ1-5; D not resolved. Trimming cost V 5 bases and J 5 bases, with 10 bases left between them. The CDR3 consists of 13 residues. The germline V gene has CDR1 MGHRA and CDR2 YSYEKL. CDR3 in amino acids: CASSGARDQPQHF. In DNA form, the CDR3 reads TGCGCCAGCAGCGGAGCCCGGGATCAGCCCCAGCATTTT.

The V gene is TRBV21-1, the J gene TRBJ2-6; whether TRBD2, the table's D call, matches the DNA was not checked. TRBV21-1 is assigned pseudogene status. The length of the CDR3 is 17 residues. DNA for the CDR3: TGTGCCAGCAGCAAACCAGCGGGAGGCTCTGGGGCCAACGTCCTGACTTTC. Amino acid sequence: CASSKPAGGSGANVLTF.

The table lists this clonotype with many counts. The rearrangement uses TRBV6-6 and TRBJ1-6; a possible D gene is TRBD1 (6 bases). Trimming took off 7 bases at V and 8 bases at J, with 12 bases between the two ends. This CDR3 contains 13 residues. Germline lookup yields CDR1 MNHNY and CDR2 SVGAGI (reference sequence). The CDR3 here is CASNRQDHSPLHF. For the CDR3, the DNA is TGTGCCAGCAATCGACAGGATCATTCACCCCTCCACTTT.

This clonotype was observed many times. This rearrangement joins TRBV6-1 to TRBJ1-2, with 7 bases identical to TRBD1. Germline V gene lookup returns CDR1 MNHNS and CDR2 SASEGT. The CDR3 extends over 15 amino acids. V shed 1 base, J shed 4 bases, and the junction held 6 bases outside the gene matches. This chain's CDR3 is CASSEVGDRLYGYTF. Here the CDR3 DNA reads TGTGCCAGCAGTGAAGTGGGGGACAGACTCTATGGCTACACCTTC.

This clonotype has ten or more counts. The CDR3 reads CASSYEGVEQYF. In DNA form, the CDR3 reads TGTGCCAGCAGTTACGAGGGTGTCGAGCAGTACTTC. The J gene is TRBJ2-7, the V gene TRBV6-2 or TRBV6-3, with a possible D match to TRBD2 (5 bases). This CDR3 is built from 12 residues. Between the trimmed V and J ends, which lost 2 bases and 6 bases, there was a span of 8 bases. Per the germline V gene, CDR1 is MNHEY and CDR2 is SVGEGT.

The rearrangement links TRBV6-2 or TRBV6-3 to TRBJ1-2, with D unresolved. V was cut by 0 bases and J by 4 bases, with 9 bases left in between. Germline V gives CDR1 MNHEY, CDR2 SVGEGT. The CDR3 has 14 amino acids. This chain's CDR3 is CASSYSTRSYGYTF. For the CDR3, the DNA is TGTGCCAGCAGTTACTCGACCCGTTCCTATGGCTACACCTTC.

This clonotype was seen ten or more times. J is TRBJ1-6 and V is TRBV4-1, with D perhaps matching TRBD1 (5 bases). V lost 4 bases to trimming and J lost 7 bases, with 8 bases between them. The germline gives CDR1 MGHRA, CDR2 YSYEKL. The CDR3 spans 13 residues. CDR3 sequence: CASSLGGNSPLHF. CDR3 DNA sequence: TGCGCCAGCAGCCTTGGGGGGAATTCACCCCTCCACTTT.

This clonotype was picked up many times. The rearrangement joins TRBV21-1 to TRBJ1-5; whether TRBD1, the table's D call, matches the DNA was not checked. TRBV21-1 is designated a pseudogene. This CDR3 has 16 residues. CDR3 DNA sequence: TGTGCCAGCAGCAACCCAGGGGCATATGGCAATCAGCCCCAGCATTTT. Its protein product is CASSNPGAYGNQPQHF.

The CDR3 sequence is CASSQAIRLAVDTQYF. The CDR3 nucleotides read TGCGCCAGCAGCCAAGCGATCAGACTAGCGGTAGATACGCAGTATTTT. The V gene is TRBV4-3, the J gene TRBJ2-3; 9 nucleotides line up with TRBD2. V shed 1 base and J 5 bases; nucleotides not matched to a gene: 7. This CDR3 comprises 16 residues. The germline V gene has CDR1 LGHNA and CDR2 YSLEER.

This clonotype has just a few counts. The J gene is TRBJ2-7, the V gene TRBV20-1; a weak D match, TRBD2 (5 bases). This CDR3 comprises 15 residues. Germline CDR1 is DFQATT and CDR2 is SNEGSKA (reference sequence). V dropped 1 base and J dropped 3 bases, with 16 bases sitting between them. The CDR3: CSARVLGIRGYEQYF. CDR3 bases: TGCAGTGCTAGAGTTTTAGGGATCCGGGGCTACGAGCAGTACTTC.

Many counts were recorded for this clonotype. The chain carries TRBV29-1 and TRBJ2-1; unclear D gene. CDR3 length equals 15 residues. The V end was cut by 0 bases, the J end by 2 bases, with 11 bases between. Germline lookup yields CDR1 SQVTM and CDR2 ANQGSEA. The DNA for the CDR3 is TGCAGCGTTGAAGATGAGACTTCTCCCTACAATGAGCAGTTCTTC. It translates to CSVEDETSPYNEQFF.

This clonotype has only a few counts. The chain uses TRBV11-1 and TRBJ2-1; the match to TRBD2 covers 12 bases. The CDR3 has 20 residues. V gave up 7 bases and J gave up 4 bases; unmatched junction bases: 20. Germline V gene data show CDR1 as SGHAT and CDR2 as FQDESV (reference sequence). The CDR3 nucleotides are TGTGCCAGCACCCAACAGGGAGGACTAGCGGGACTTATACCGTACAATGAGCAGTTCTTC. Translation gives CASTQQGGLAGLIPYNEQFF.

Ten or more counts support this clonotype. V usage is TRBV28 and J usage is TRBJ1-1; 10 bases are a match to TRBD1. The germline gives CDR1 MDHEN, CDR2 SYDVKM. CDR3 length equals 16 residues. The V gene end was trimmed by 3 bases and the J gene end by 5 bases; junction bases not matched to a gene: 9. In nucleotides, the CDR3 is TGTGCCAGCAGTTTCTATCGGACAGGGGGTAGAACTGAAGCTTTCTTT. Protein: CASSFYRTGGRTEAFF.

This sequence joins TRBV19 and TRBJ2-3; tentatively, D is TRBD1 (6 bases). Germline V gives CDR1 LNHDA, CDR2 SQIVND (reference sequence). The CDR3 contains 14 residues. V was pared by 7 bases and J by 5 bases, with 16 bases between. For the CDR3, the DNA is TGTGCCAGTAAATGGGGGCAGGGAGAAGATACGCAGTATTTT. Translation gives CASKWGQGEDTQYF.

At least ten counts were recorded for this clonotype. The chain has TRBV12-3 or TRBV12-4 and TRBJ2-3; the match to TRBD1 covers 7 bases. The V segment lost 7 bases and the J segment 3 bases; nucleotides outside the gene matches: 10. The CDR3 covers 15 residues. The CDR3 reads CASIPHRGFTDTQYF. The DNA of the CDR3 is TGTGCCAGCATCCCCCACAGGGGATTTACAGATACGCAGTATTTT.

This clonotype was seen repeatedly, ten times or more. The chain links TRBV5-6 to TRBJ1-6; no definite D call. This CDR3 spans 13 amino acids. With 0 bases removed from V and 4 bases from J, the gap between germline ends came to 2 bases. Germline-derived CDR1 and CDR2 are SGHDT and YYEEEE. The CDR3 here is CASSLDYNSPLHF. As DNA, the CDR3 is TGTGCCAGCAGCTTGGATTATAATTCACCCCTCCACTTT.

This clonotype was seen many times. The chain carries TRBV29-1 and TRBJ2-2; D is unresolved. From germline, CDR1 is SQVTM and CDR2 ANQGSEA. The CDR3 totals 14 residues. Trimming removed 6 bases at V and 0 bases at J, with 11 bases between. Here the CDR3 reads CSVRTGANTGELFF. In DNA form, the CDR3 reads TGCAGCGTCCGGACGGGTGCGAACACCGGGGAGCTGTTTTTT.

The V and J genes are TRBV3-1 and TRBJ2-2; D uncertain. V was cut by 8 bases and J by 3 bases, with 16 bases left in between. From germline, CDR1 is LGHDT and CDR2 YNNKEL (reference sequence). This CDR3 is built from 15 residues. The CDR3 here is CASGKEQWYTGELFF. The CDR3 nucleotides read TGTGCCAGCGGAAAGGAACAGTGGTACACCGGGGAGCTGTTTTTT.

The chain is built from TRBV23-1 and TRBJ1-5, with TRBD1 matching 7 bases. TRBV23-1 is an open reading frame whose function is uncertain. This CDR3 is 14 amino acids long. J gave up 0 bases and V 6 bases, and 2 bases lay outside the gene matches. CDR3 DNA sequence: TGCGCCAGCAGAGACAGGGCTAGCAATCAGCCCCAGCATTTT. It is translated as CASRDRASNQPQHF.

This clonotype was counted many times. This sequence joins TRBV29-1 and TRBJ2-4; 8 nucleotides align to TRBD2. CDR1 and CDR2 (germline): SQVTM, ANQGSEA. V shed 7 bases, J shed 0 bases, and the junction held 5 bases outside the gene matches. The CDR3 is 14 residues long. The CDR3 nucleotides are TGCAGCGGGACTAGCACTGTAGCCAAAAACATTCAGTACTTC. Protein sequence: CSGTSTVAKNIQYF.

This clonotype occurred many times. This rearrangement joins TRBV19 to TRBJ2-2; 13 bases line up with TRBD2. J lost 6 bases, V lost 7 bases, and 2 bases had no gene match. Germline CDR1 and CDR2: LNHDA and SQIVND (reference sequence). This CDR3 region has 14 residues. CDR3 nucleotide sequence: TGTGCCAGTACCGGACTAGCGGGAGCCGGGGAGCTGTTTTTT. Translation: CASTGLAGAGELFF. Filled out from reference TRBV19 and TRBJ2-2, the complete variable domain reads DGGITQSPKYLFRKEGQNVTLSCEQNLNHDAMYWYRQDPGQGLRLIYYSQIVNDFQKGDIAEGYSVSREKKESFPLTVTSAQKNPTAFYLCASTGLAGAGELFFGEGSRLTVL.